The 7 T cell receptor beta chains reported below all come from one sample, sequenced in a study of blood T cell repertoires in COVID-19 (dated by TCRdb to about 2020). Library construction relied on the immunoSEQ multiplex PCR assay. TCRdb carries this immuneACCESS record with in-frame sequences only. Its versions omit some clonotypes, under half of them owing to an unresolved V gene in the studies checked, with the rest unexplained. Within this sample are around 97,000 clones, with roughly 82% of them counted one time only. The ten largest clones represent 12% of the sample. The sample taken for sequencing was peripheral blood. The receptors derive from a human donor in a cohort sampled during active COVID-19.

V and J are TRBV11-2 and TRBJ1-3, with 8 bases fitting TRBD1. Germline V gene lookup returns CDR1 SGHAT and CDR2 FQNNGV. CDR3 size: 14 residues. The V and J ends lost 10 bases and 0 bases, in that order; junction bases with no gene match: 5. CDR3 sequence reads: CATGGPFSGNTIYF. CDR3 DNA sequence: TGTGCCACAGGGGGCCCCTTCTCTGGAAACACCATATATTTT.

This clone was recorded a few times. The chain combines TRBV19 with TRBJ1-5; possible D gene TRBD1, 5 bases. The CDR3 length is 15 residues. Trimming cost V 5 bases and J 5 bases, with 16 bases left between them. CDR1 and CDR2 (germline): LNHDA, SQIVND (reference sequence). This chain's CDR3 is CASSVQGGSYQPQHF. The CDR3 DNA follows: TGTGCCAGTAGTGTGCAGGGAGGGTCTTATCAGCCCCAGCATTTT. Looking up the rest from reference TRBV19 and TRBJ1-5 gives the full variable domain: DGGITQSPKYLFRKEGQNVTLSCEQNLNHDAMYWYRQDPGQGLRLIYYSQIVNDFQKGDIAEGYSVSREKKESFPLTVTSAQKNPTAFYLCASSVQGGSYQPQHFGDGTRLSIL.

The rearrangement joins TRBV5-5 to TRBJ2-3; possibly TRBD2 for D (5 bases). This CDR3 region has 16 residues. The V and J ends lost 0 bases and 2 bases respectively, with 13 bases between them. Per germline, CDR1 SGHKS and CDR2 YYEKEE (reference sequence). The CDR3 sequence: CASSLVALRATDTQYF. DNA for the CDR3: TGTGCCAGCAGCTTGGTGGCTTTGAGGGCCACAGATACGCAGTATTTT.

The chain combines TRBV11-3 with TRBJ1-1; TRBD1 might be the D (5 bases). CDR1 SGHNT and CDR2 YENEEA come from the germline V gene. This CDR3 region has 15 residues. V lost 2 bases and J lost 0, with 10 bases in between. CDR3 bases: TGTGCCAGCAGCTTAAGGAGACAGATGAACACTGAAGCTTTCTTT. Its protein product is CASSLRRQMNTEAFF.

The chain uses TRBV11-2 and TRBJ1-2, with a tentative D call TRBD1 (5 bases). There are 13 residues in the CDR3. V lost 3 bases, J lost 7 bases, and 12 bases lay in between. CDR1 and CDR2 from the germline V gene are SGHAT and FQNNGV. Here the CDR3 DNA reads TGTGCCAGCAGCTTTTCCGGGGGGGGTGGCTACACCTTC. This sequence encodes CASSFSGGGGYTF.

V is TRBV27 and J is TRBJ1-1; TRBD1 matches at 11 bases. The germline CDR1 and CDR2 sequences are MNHEY and SMNVEV (reference sequence). Trimming cost V 5 bases and J 10 bases; bases outside gene matches: 3. The CDR3 is 12 residues long. In DNA, the CDR3 is TGTGCCAGCAGTCCGGACAGGGGGCTAGCTTTCTTT. It yields the protein CASSPDRGLAFF.

V gene TRBV4-3 combines with J gene TRBJ2-7; 8 bases map to TRBD1. The CDR3 loop spans 15 amino acids. Germline CDR1 and CDR2: LGHNA and YSLEER. V trimming: 4 bases; J trimming: 6 bases; junction bases outside the gene matches: 11. The DNA of the CDR3 is TGCGCCAGCAGCCTATCGGGACAGGAAAACTTCGAGCAGTACTTC. Protein product: CASSLSGQENFEQYF.